What follows are 21 T cell receptor beta chains derived from one specimen sequenced in a study of cytomegalovirus exposure and HLA in healthy donors. The PCR ran on 60 Vbeta and 13 Jbeta primers. The table came from immunoSEQ multiplex PCR; TCRdb's copy has only in-frame clones and leaves some out. The sample comprises about 220,000 clones, around four fifths of which are singletons, and roughly 0.7% rests with the top ten. Sequenced material: PBMCs. The receptors were gathered from a boy younger than 10 in good health and CMV-seronegative.

This clone was seen only a few times. The chain uses TRBV6-5 and TRBJ1-1, with a weak D call TRBD1 (6 bases). Trimming pared 5 bases from V and 5 bases from J, leaving 12 bases between. CDR3 size: 13 residues. Germline V CDR1 and CDR2: MNHEY, SVGAGI. CDR3 sequence reads: CASSHRQGTEAFF. As DNA, the CDR3 is TGTGCCAGCAGTCATCGTCAGGGGACTGAAGCTTTCTTT.

The V call is TRBV6-5, the J call TRBJ2-1; D may be TRBD2 (5 bases). CDR3 size: 15 residues. Germline lookup yields CDR1 MNHEY and CDR2 SVGAGI. V was clipped by 6 bases and J by 5 bases, with 17 bases between them. CDR3 sequence (DNA): TGTGCCAGCAGCCACGACGTTCCTAGCCACAATGAGCAGTTCTTC. It is translated as CASSHDVPSHNEQFF.

V and J are TRBV2 and TRBJ2-1; TRBD1 matches 10 bases. Trimming removed 5 bases from V and 2 bases from J; junction bases left unmatched: 6. CDR1 and CDR2 (germline): SNHLY, FYNNEI. This CDR3 has 16 amino acids. The CDR3 DNA follows: TGTGCCAGCAGTTTCGGACAGGGGGTCACCTACAATGAGCAGTTCTTC. Translating gives CASSFGQGVTYNEQFF. Full variable domain (outside the CDR3, taken from reference TRBV2 and TRBJ2-1): EPEVTQTPSHQVTQMGQEVILRCVPISNHLYFYWYRQILGQKVEFLVSFYNNEISEKSEIFDDQFSVERPDGSNFTLKIRSTKLEDSAMYFCASSFGQGVTYNEQFFGPGTRLTVL.

This clone appeared a few times. The chain couples TRBV2 to TRBJ2-5; TRBD1 is a possible D gene (6 bases). Germline V gives CDR1 SNHLY, CDR2 FYNNEI. The germline V and J ends were trimmed by 4 bases and 2 bases, with 14 bases remaining between them. CDR3 length: 15 amino acids. CDR3 protein: CASSGPGVTQETQYF. The CDR3 DNA is TGTGCCAGCAGTGGACCAGGGGTTACGCAAGAGACCCAGTACTTC. Looking up the rest from reference TRBV2 and TRBJ2-5 gives the full variable domain: EPEVTQTPSHQVTQMGQEVILRCVPISNHLYFYWYRQILGQKVEFLVSFYNNEISEKSEIFDDQFSVERPDGSNFTLKIRSTKLEDSAMYFCASSGPGVTQETQYFGPGTRLLVL.

The genes are TRBV7-6 and TRBJ1-1; possibly TRBD1 for D (5 bases). Deletions cut 4 bases from V and 5 bases from J, with 8 bases between. The CDR3 runs 12 residues. Per germline, CDR1 SGHVS and CDR2 FNYEAQ. The CDR3, as DNA: TGTGCCAGCAGCTCGACAGCTACTGAAGCTTTCTTT. Translating it yields CASSSTATEAFF.

The rearrangement joins TRBV7-8 to TRBJ1-2; no clear D gene. This CDR3 is 13 amino acids long. Germline V gene sequence: CDR1 SGHVS, CDR2 FQNEAQ. Trimming stripped 5 bases from V and 8 bases from J, with 15 bases between. CDR3 DNA: TGTGCCAGCAGCCAGCGGGCGGGCCAGGGCTACACCTTC. Translating gives CASSQRAGQGYTF.

The rearrangement uses TRBV7-2 and TRBJ2-4, with 9 bases lining up with TRBD1. Germline values: CDR1 SGHTA, CDR2 FQGNSA. The CDR3 is made up of 16 amino acids. With V trimmed by 5 bases and J by 1 base, 6 bases remained unmatched. The DNA for the CDR3 is TGTGCCAGCAGCCTAGGGACAGGGATCGCCAAAAACATTCAGTACTTC. Translating it yields CASSLGTGIAKNIQYF.

This chain uses TRBV7-9 with TRBJ1-1, with 8 bases fitting TRBD1. Germline CDR1 SEHNR, CDR2 FQNEAQ (reference sequence). This CDR3 contains 14 residues. V gave up 5 bases and J gave up 4 bases; unmatched junction bases: 6. In DNA form, the CDR3 reads TGTGCCAGCAGCATTAACAGGGGGGGCACTGAAGCTTTCTTT. It is translated as CASSINRGGTEAFF.

The V gene is TRBV18, the J gene TRBJ2-3; possible D gene TRBD1, 6 bases. V dropped 0 bases and J dropped 7 bases, with 17 bases sitting between them. This CDR3 is built from 16 residues. In germline, CDR1 is KGHSH, CDR2 LQKENI. CDR3 protein: CASSPPQGPDQNTQYF. The CDR3 nucleotides are TGTGCCAGCTCACCACCGCAGGGGCCGGACCAGAATACGCAGTATTTT.

This rearrangement joins TRBV11-2 to TRBJ2-7, with D possibly matching TRBD2 (6 bases). CDR3 length: 16 residues. The germline V and J ends were trimmed by 1 base and 3 bases, with 16 bases remaining between them. Germline CDR1 SGHAT, CDR2 FQNNGV. The DNA of the CDR3 is TGTGCCAGCAGCTTAGTTGGGCATCGGGGACTCTACGAGCAGTACTTC. Translating it yields CASSLVGHRGLYEQYF.

The chain links TRBV19 to TRBJ2-3; 9 bases agree with TRBD2. V trimming: 5 bases; J trimming: 2 bases; junction bases outside the gene matches: 5. The CDR3 sequence is 15 residues long. Per the germline V gene, CDR1 is LNHDA and CDR2 is SQIVND (reference sequence). The CDR3 sequence: CASSGSGRSTDTQYF. The CDR3 bases are TGTGCCAGTAGTGGTAGCGGGAGATCCACAGATACGCAGTATTTT.

The chain links TRBV5-4 to TRBJ1-3; D ambiguous. Germline V lookup: CDR1 SGHNT, CDR2 YYREEE (reference sequence). Trimming took 5 bases from V and 2 from J, leaving 17 bases between them. The CDR3 is 16 amino acids. CDR3 region: CASSSAQIDTGNTIYF. The CDR3 nucleotides read TGTGCCAGCAGTTCCGCCCAAATTGACACTGGAAACACCATATATTTT.

This clone came up a few times. The chain carries TRBV29-1 and TRBJ1-5; tentatively, D is TRBD1 (5 bases). V dropped 6 bases and J dropped 6 bases, with 15 bases sitting between them. This CDR3 region has 13 residues. The V gene's germline CDR1 is SQVTM and CDR2 ANQGSEA. CDR3 DNA: TGCAGCGTGGCCCCAGGGTTGGGTCAGCCCCAGCATTTT. Its protein is CSVAPGLGQPQHF. Together with reference TRBV29-1 and TRBJ1-5, the CDR3 gives the full variable domain: SAVISQKPSRDICQRGTSLTIQCQVDSQVTMMFWYRQQPGQSLTLIATANQGSEATYESGFVIDKFPISRPNLTFSTLTVSNMSPEDSSIYLCSVAPGLGQPQHFGDGTRLSIL.

The gene calls are TRBV30 and TRBJ2-7; TRBD1 aligns across 8 bases. The germline V gene has CDR1 GTSNPN and CDR2 SVGIG (reference sequence). The CDR3 is 13 residues long. V shed 2 bases, J shed 2 bases, and the junction held 2 bases outside the gene matches. CDR3 coding DNA: TGTGCCTGGAGTCAGGGACAGGCCTACGAGCAGTACTTC. Encoded protein: CAWSQGQAYEQYF.

The rearrangement links TRBV6-1 to TRBJ2-3, with TRBD2 matching over 11 bases. The CDR3 is 15 amino acids. Trimming at V came to 7 bases and at J to 4 bases, leaving 7 bases not matched to a gene. Per the germline V gene, CDR1 is MNHNS and CDR2 is SASEGT. The CDR3, as DNA: TGTGCCAGCACGCGACTAGCGGGGTCTTCAGATACGCAGTATTTT. It translates to CASTRLAGSSDTQYF.

The chain is built from TRBV27 and TRBJ2-1; 8 nucleotides match TRBD2. CDR1 is MNHEY and CDR2 is SMNVEV in the germline V gene (reference sequence). There are 13 residues in the CDR3. The trim removed 3 bases at V and 9 bases at J, leaving 4 bases unmatched. The CDR3 sequence: CASSFSGIGEQFF. For the CDR3, the DNA is TGTGCCAGCAGTTTTAGCGGGATCGGTGAGCAGTTCTTC.

The genes are TRBV4-2 and TRBJ2-5, with 8 bases lining up with TRBD2. The CDR3 is made up of 14 amino acids. From germline, CDR1 is LGHNA and CDR2 YNFKEQ. Trimming at V came to 3 bases and at J to 4 bases, leaving 4 bases not matched to a gene. This chain's CDR3 is CASSHTGTRETQYF. DNA of the CDR3: TGTGCCAGCAGCCACACCGGGACTAGAGAGACCCAGTACTTC.

The chain combines TRBV29-1 with TRBJ2-7, with 11 bases aligning to TRBD1. The CDR3 sequence is 16 residues long. Germline V gene lookup returns CDR1 SQVTM and CDR2 ANQGSEA. Germline trimming cut 4 bases from V and 6 bases from J; bases unmatched to any gene: 14. CDR3 sequence: CSVVGQGGLDGSEQYF. CDR3 nucleotides: TGCAGCGTTGTGGGACAGGGGGGTCTTGATGGTAGCGAGCAGTACTTC.

The chain recombines TRBV5-6 with TRBJ1-4, with D tentatively TRBD1 (5 bases). V dropped 0 bases and J dropped 8 bases, with 14 bases sitting between them. Germline loops: CDR1 SGHDT, CDR2 YYEEEE. This CDR3 comprises 15 residues. The CDR3 nucleotides read TGTGCCAGCAGCTTGGATGACAGTCCCGGCGAAAAACTGTTTTTT. This translates into CASSLDDSPGEKLFF.

The chain is built from TRBV29-1 and TRBJ2-1; D is unresolved. The CDR3 totals 10 residues. Per the germline V gene, CDR1 is SQVTM and CDR2 is ANQGSEA. Trimming shortened V by 2 bases and J by 6 bases, and 2 bases separated the two germline ends. CDR3 amino acids: CSVERNEQFF. In nucleotides, the CDR3 is TGCAGCGTTGAACGCAATGAGCAGTTCTTC.

The chain uses TRBV19 and TRBJ1-2; D gene ambiguous. This CDR3 region has 15 residues. Deletions cut 5 bases from V and 2 bases from J, with 15 bases between. CDR1 and CDR2 from the germline V gene are LNHDA and SQIVND (reference sequence). CDR3: CASSVTGSSNYGYTF. CDR3 coding DNA: TGTGCCAGTAGTGTAACGGGATCTTCGAACTATGGCTACACCTTC.